This T cell receptor (beta chain) emerged from a study of CD8 T cells in ankylosing spondylitis. Points from the study as a whole: In synovial fluid and blood from reactive arthritis, some motif variants were previously reported. The clones that were linked to disease were reported to be significantly enriched in matched synovial fluid samples from ankylosing spondylitis patients. Disease-linked clones were CD8+ and relatively rare in peripheral blood.

Making use of molecular barcodes, quantitative 5'-RACE generated TCR beta libraries. TCRdb used MiXCR to reprocess the 5' RACE reads, holding one entry per CDR3 protein. The table records about 350,000 distinct CDR3 sequences, 20% to 25% of them present only once. Unmatched junction bases numbered 8, after V lost 2 bases and J lost 7 bases. Germline V CDR1 and CDR2: MGHRA, YSYEKL. CDR3 length: 15 residues. With respect to this clonotype: As yet, its antigen is unknown.

The sequenced sample was blood, either unsorted or a sorted T cell fraction (not recorded which). This rearrangement joins TRBV4-1 to TRBJ1-5, with 7 bases fitting TRBD1. The sequence was collected from a male donor with ankylosing spondylitis or in good health (not recorded which). The DNA for the CDR3 is TGCGCCAGCAGCCAATACTCAGGGGGAGACCAGCCCCAGCATTTT. This codes for CASSQYSGGDQPQHF.